The 30 T cell receptor beta chains reported below all come from one sample, sequenced in a study of shared clonotypes between healthy human individuals. Here immunoSEQ multiplex PCR was the method, and the copy in TCRdb shows in-frame clones only, minus some. In the table there are about 1,900,000 clones, approximately 95% of which are singletons. CD45RO-negative, CCR7-positively selected cells formed the naive CD8 fraction, excluding terminally differentiated effector memory CD45RA+ cells. Sequenced material: naive CD8+ T cells sorted from blood. These TCRs come from a man aged 18 to 30 in good health.

The rearrangement joins TRBV5-6 to TRBJ1-6; unclear D gene. V lost 4 bases to trimming and J lost 4 bases, with 15 bases between them. Germline CDR1 SGHDT, CDR2 YYEEEE. The CDR3 is 16 residues long. As DNA, the CDR3 is TGTGCCAGCAGCCCCGCCTTATCGGGGTATAATTCACCCCTCCACTTT. Protein product: CASSPALSGYNSPLHF.

The J gene is TRBJ1-5, the V gene TRBV6-1, with 7 bases that match TRBD1. Germline assignment: CDR1 MNHNS and CDR2 SASEGT. The V segment lost 6 bases and the J segment 2 bases; nucleotides outside the gene matches: 7. The CDR3 consists of 15 residues. CDR3: CASRKFTGGNQPQHF. The CDR3 DNA is TGTGCCAGCAGAAAATTTACAGGGGGCAATCAGCCCCAGCATTTT.

V gene TRBV30 combines with J gene TRBJ2-2, with TRBD1 identical over 9 bases. J gave up 7 bases and V 2 bases, and 2 bases lay outside the gene matches. The CDR3 extends over 13 amino acids. Germline values: CDR1 GTSNPN, CDR2 SVGIG (reference sequence). The CDR3 reads CAWSWTGDGELFF. The CDR3 DNA is TGTGCCTGGAGTTGGACAGGGGACGGGGAGCTGTTTTTT.

V usage is TRBV6-5 and J usage is TRBJ2-3; 11 bases are shared with TRBD2. The V segment lost 6 bases and the J segment 2 bases; nucleotides outside the gene matches: 4. Germline lookup yields CDR1 MNHEY and CDR2 SVGAGI. The CDR3 extends over 15 amino acids. DNA for the CDR3: TGTGCCAGCAGCCGACTAGCGGGGCTCACAGATACGCAGTATTTT. This sequence encodes CASSRLAGLTDTQYF.

The V gene is TRBV19, the J gene TRBJ2-2; D ambiguous. CDR1 LNHDA and CDR2 SQIVND come from the germline V gene (reference sequence). This CDR3 has 13 amino acids. Trimming took 5 bases from V and 7 from J, leaving 11 bases between them. The CDR3 DNA follows: TGTGCCAGTAGTCCACCCGTTCTCGGGGAGCTGTTTTTT. This codes for CASSPPVLGELFF.

This rearrangement joins TRBV30 to TRBJ2-7, with 7 positions matching TRBD2. The CDR3 length is 15 residues. Looked up from germline, CDR1 is GTSNPN and CDR2 is SVGIG (reference sequence). Trimming at V came to 0 bases and at J to 0 bases, leaving 5 bases not matched to a gene. CDR3 region: CAWSVRAGISYEQYF. The CDR3 bases are TGTGCCTGGAGTGTACGAGCGGGGATCTCCTACGAGCAGTACTTC.

The chain is built from TRBV7-8 and TRBJ2-1; 9 bases map to TRBD2. The germline gives CDR1 SGHVS, CDR2 FQNEAQ. Unmatched junction bases numbered 10, after V lost 5 bases and J lost 8 bases. The CDR3 loop spans 15 amino acids. For the CDR3, the DNA is TGTGCCAGCAGCCAGTTTGCGGGGGGGAGCGATGAGCAGTTCTTC. Protein: CASSQFAGGSDEQFF.

The CDR3 region is CASSYGGFSYEQYF. CDR3 in DNA: TGTGCCAGCAGTTACGGAGGGTTCTCCTACGAGCAGTACTTC. The rearrangement links TRBV6-5 to TRBJ2-5, with D perhaps TRBD2 (6 bases). The J call is doubtful: the DNA matches TRBJ2-7 better. This CDR3 is built from 14 residues. Germline CDR1 is MNHEY and CDR2 is SVGAGI.

In regard to this clone: This sample also contains other DNA sequences that code for the same CDR3. The chain is built from TRBV5-6 and TRBJ1-5; tentatively, D is TRBD1 (5 bases). Germline V gene sequence: CDR1 SGHDT, CDR2 YYEEEE. The ends were cut back, 0 bases at V and 5 bases at J, with 6 bases in the middle. CDR3 length equals 13 residues. The CDR3 region is CASSLVGDQPQHF. The CDR3 nucleotides read TGTGCCAGCAGCTTGGTAGGGGATCAGCCCCAGCATTTT.

The CDR3 nucleotides read TGTGCCAGCAGTGGGGACAGGGGCGGCGAGCAGTACTTC. Its translation: CASSGDRGGEQYF. The genes are TRBV27 and TRBJ2-7; 10 positions match TRBD1. The ends lost 5 bases at V and 6 bases at J; junction bases unmatched: 4. The CDR3 spans 13 residues. Germline V gives CDR1 MNHEY, CDR2 SMNVEV (reference sequence).

The chain links TRBV6-1 to TRBJ1-2, with 7 bases aligning to TRBD1. J gave up 0 bases and V 2 bases, and 6 bases lay outside the gene matches. The CDR3 is 16 amino acids. In germline, CDR1 is MNHNS, CDR2 SASEGT. The CDR3 coding sequence is TGTGCCAGCAGTGAAATGGGAACAGGGGCTAACTATGGCTACACCTTC. Translating it yields CASSEMGTGANYGYTF.

The chain employs TRBV19 and TRBJ2-7, with a weak D call TRBD2 (5 bases). With 4 bases removed from V and 3 bases from J, the gap between germline ends came to 13 bases. This CDR3 region has 14 residues. Germline-derived CDR1 and CDR2 are LNHDA and SQIVND (reference sequence). CDR3: CASSKSGPVYEQYF. In DNA, the CDR3 is TGTGCCAGTAGTAAAAGCGGACCAGTCTACGAGCAGTACTTC.

This chain uses TRBV4-1 with TRBJ1-1; maybe TRBD1 (5 bases). Trimming took off 0 bases at V and 8 bases at J, with 13 bases between the two ends. CDR1 and CDR2 (germline): MGHRA, YSYEKL. The CDR3 is 14 amino acids. The CDR3 coding sequence is TGCGCCAGCAGCCAAGATTCGTGGGACGTGGAAGCTTTCTTT. Translated, it gives CASSQDSWDVEAFF.

The chain recombines TRBV10-3 with TRBJ2-7; TRBD1 aligns across 10 bases. CDR1 is ENHRY, CDR2 SYGVKD, per germline. V trimming: 10 bases; J trimming: 0 bases; junction bases outside the gene matches: 15. There are 17 residues in the CDR3. The CDR3 DNA reads as TGTGCCAGACAAACGGACAGGGGGGTGATTAGCTCCTACGAGCAGTACTTC. As protein: CARQTDRGVISSYEQYF.

The chain recombines TRBV28 with TRBJ1-2; 7 bases are shared with TRBD1. The CDR3 loop spans 14 amino acids. Germline V gene sequence: CDR1 MDHEN, CDR2 SYDVKM. Losses at the gene ends were 3 bases for V and 2 bases for J; bases not matched to a gene: 3. The DNA of the CDR3 is TGTGCCAGCAGTTTCGGGACAGAGAACTATGGCTACACCTTC. It codes for CASSFGTENYGYTF.

The genes are TRBV2 and TRBJ2-7; 10 bases match TRBD1. The CDR3 is made up of 15 amino acids. Unmatched junction bases numbered 6, after V lost 3 bases and J lost 4 bases. Germline V gene lookup returns CDR1 SNHLY and CDR2 FYNNEI. The chain's CDR3 is CASSERDRGHYEQYF. In DNA form, the CDR3 reads TGTGCCAGCAGTGAGAGGGACAGGGGACATTACGAGCAGTACTTC.

For this clone: One junction end disagrees with the germline gene, perhaps due to a read error. The chain carries TRBV7-7 and TRBJ2-3; 10 positions agree with TRBD2. This CDR3 is built from 15 residues. Germline assignment: CDR1 SSHAT and CDR2 FNYEAQ (reference sequence). CDR3 in DNA: TGTGCTAGCAGCTTAGCGGGGGGTGACACAGATACGCAGTATTTT. Translated, it gives CASSLAGGDTDTQYF.

The chain recombines TRBV12-5 with TRBJ2-1, with D tentatively TRBD2 (6 bases). CDR1 and CDR2 (germline): LGHNT, FRNRAP. V dropped 0 bases and J dropped 7 bases, with 13 bases sitting between them. This CDR3 spans 15 amino acids. The CDR3 spells CASGLVGGEENEQFF. CDR3 DNA sequence: TGTGCTAGTGGTTTGGTGGGTGGGGAGGAGAATGAGCAGTTCTTC.

The sample holds one count of this clone. The chain uses TRBV27 and TRBJ1-6, with D perhaps matching TRBD1 (5 bases). Germline values: CDR1 MNHEY, CDR2 SMNVEV (reference sequence). There are 15 residues in the CDR3. V lost 3 bases to trimming and J lost 2 bases, with 8 bases between them. The chain's CDR3 is CASSFQGPYNSPLHF. CDR3 sequence (DNA): TGTGCCAGCAGTTTCCAGGGCCCCTATAATTCACCCCTCCACTTT.

The chain uses TRBV30 and TRBJ2-7; no reliable D call. V lost 8 bases and J 7 bases, leaving 15 bases between the germline ends. The CDR3 loop spans 11 amino acids. CDR1 and CDR2 from the germline V gene are GTSNPN and SVGIG (reference sequence). The DNA for the CDR3 is TGTGCCGGGGAAGTGCACCAGGAGCAGTACTTC. Protein: CAGEVHQEQYF.

The J gene is TRBJ1-4, the V gene TRBV7-8; D ambiguous. V was shortened by 2 bases and J by 0 bases, with 10 bases between the two germline ends. In germline, CDR1 is SGHVS, CDR2 FQNEAQ. The CDR3 runs to 16 residues. CDR3 nucleotide sequence: TGTGCCAGCAGCTTAATGGGCAGCTCAACTAATGAAAAACTGTTTTTT. This gives the protein CASSLMGSSTNEKLFF.

The genes are TRBV9 and TRBJ2-1, with TRBD1 identical over 9 bases. The CDR3 runs to 15 residues. The V and J ends lost 4 bases and 7 bases, in that order; junction bases with no gene match: 9. CDR1 and CDR2 from the germline V gene are SGDLS and YYNGEE. The CDR3 sequence: CASSTGQGRGNEQFF. CDR3 DNA sequence: TGTGCCAGCAGCACCGGACAGGGGAGGGGGAATGAGCAGTTCTTC.

V is TRBV7-8 and J is TRBJ1-1; 11 nucleotides match TRBD1. CDR1 and CDR2 (germline): SGHVS, FQNEAQ. The V segment lost 1 base and the J segment 3 bases; nucleotides outside the gene matches: 1. The CDR3 is 15 amino acids. The CDR3 nucleotides read TGTGCCAGCAGCTTAGGGGACAGGGGGTACACTGAAGCTTTCTTT. The encoded protein is CASSLGDRGYTEAFF.

The chain uses TRBV15 and TRBJ2-7, with D unresolved. V gave up 0 bases and J gave up 3 bases, with 12 bases separating them. Germline V gene data show CDR1 as LNHNV and CDR2 as YYDKDF (reference sequence). The CDR3 has 15 residues. The CDR3: CATSRDFDTVYEQYF. The CDR3 nucleotides read TGTGCCACCAGCAGAGATTTCGATACGGTCTACGAGCAGTACTTC.

V usage is TRBV29-1 and J usage is TRBJ2-7, with 7 bases aligning to TRBD2. The J segment lost 4 bases and the V segment lost 4 bases, leaving 7 bases of the junction unmatched. CDR1 and CDR2 from the germline V gene are SQVTM and ANQGSEA. The CDR3 runs to 13 residues. Here the CDR3 DNA reads TGCAGCGTTGGGGCGGGAGAGGTATACGAGCAGTACTTC. It specifies CSVGAGEVYEQYF.

The rearrangement uses TRBV12-5 and TRBJ2-1; 9 bases are a match to TRBD2. Germline V gene sequence: CDR1 LGHNT, CDR2 FRNRAP. V gave up 3 bases and J gave up 7 bases; unmatched junction bases: 4. This CDR3 comprises 14 residues. The CDR3 sequence is CASGFAGGRNEQFF. The CDR3 nucleotides read TGTGCTAGTGGTTTTGCGGGGGGGCGGAATGAGCAGTTCTTC.

The chain recombines TRBV7-2 with TRBJ1-2; 7 nucleotides align to TRBD1. There are 12 residues in the CDR3. Looked up from germline, CDR1 is SGHTA and CDR2 is FQGNSA. The junction had 7 bases not matched to a gene; V was cut back by 7 bases and J by 8 bases. The CDR3 DNA sequence: TGTGCCAGCAATGCAGGGGGAGACGGCTACACCTTC. This gives the protein CASNAGGDGYTF.

The V call is TRBV6-5, the J call TRBJ1-6, with D possibly matching TRBD1 (5 bases). The germline V and J ends were trimmed by 2 bases and 6 bases, with 11 bases remaining between them. CDR1 and CDR2 (germline): MNHEY, SVGAGI. CDR3 length: 15 amino acids. DNA for the CDR3: TGTGCCAGCAGTTACCGGGACGGACCTAATTCACCCCTCCACTTT. Amino acids: CASSYRDGPNSPLHF.

The rearrangement links TRBV4-3 to TRBJ1-6; 9 bases are shared with TRBD1. V was pared by 1 base and J by 6 bases, with 4 bases of the junction left unmatched. This CDR3 contains 16 residues. Germline loops: CDR1 LGHNA, CDR2 YSLEER. CDR3 protein: CASSQGEDRGNSPLHF. DNA for the CDR3: TGCGCCAGCAGCCAAGGCGAGGACAGGGGTAATTCACCCCTCCACTTT.

This sequence joins TRBV5-6 and TRBJ1-3; unclear D gene. Germline CDR1 SGHDT, CDR2 YYEEEE. The CDR3 has 17 amino acids. V dropped 2 bases and J dropped 0 bases, with 15 bases sitting between them. The CDR3 DNA sequence: TGTGCCAGCAGCTTTAGTGTACAGAGACTCTCTGGAAACACCATATATTTT. This gives the protein CASSFSVQRLSGNTIYF.